Below are 26 T cell receptor beta chains sequenced from a single sample in a study of glioma-infiltrating T cells. TCR alpha and beta CDR3 regions were amplified from RNA using iRepertoire nested multiplex PCR. TCRdb recomputed calls from the multiplex PCR reads with MiXCR, one row per CDR3 protein. In the table there are around 90,000 distinct CDR3 sequences, roughly 40% of which are singletons. The sequenced material came from glioma tissue, nonneoplastic brain tissue, or PBMCs (not recorded which). The origin of the receptors is a human donor with low-grade glioma or glioblastoma, undergoing nonglioma brain surgery, or in good health (not recorded which).

The CDR3 loop reads CASSQDGIGYEQYF. The CDR3, as DNA: TGTGCCAGCAGCCAAGATGGTATAGGGTACGAGCAGTACTTC. The chain has TRBV4-2 and TRBJ2-7; D not certain. Germline loops: CDR1 LGHNA, CDR2 YNFKEQ. With 0 bases removed from V and 4 bases from J, the gap between germline ends came to 10 bases. The CDR3 has 14 residues.

The rearrangement uses TRBV3-1 and TRBJ2-1, with 8 nucleotides matching TRBD2. CDR1 LGHDT and CDR2 YNNKEL come from the germline V gene (reference sequence). This CDR3 comprises 14 residues. Losses at the gene ends were 7 bases for V and 15 bases for J; bases not matched to a gene: 17. In DNA, the CDR3 is TGTGCCAGCATCCCCGGACTAGCATCCTGTGTGGGGTTCTTC. Encoded protein: CASIPGLASCVGFF.

This clonotype was counted many times. This chain links TRBV7-2 with TRBJ1-4; 8 positions agree with TRBD1. Germline CDR1 SGHTA, CDR2 FQGNSA. This CDR3 region has 16 residues. The junction had 9 bases not matched to a gene; V was cut back by 5 bases and J by 4 bases. In DNA form, the CDR3 reads TGTGCCAGCAGCCAGGGGGCCCACAGGGATAATGAAAAACTGTTTTTT. Its protein is CASSQGAHRDNEKLFF. Together with reference TRBV7-2 and TRBJ1-4, the CDR3 gives the full variable domain: GAGVSQSPSNKVTEKGKDVELRCDPISGHTALYWYRQSLGQGLEFLIYFQGNSAPDKSGLPSDRFSAERTGGSVSTLTIQRTQQEDSAVYLCASSQGAHRDNEKLFFGSGTQLSVL.

In this sample, this clonotype turned up many times. The chain employs TRBV19 and TRBJ1-6; possible D gene TRBD1, 6 bases. V lost 2 bases and J lost 6, with 8 bases in between. There are 14 residues in the CDR3. Germline lookup yields CDR1 LNHDA and CDR2 SQIVND (reference sequence). CDR3 protein: CASSITGPNSPLHF. For the CDR3, the DNA is TGTGCCAGTAGTATAACAGGGCCTAATTCACCCCTCCACTTT.

The table lists this clonotype with many counts. The CDR3 sequence is CASSFSRAGTDTQYF. The CDR3, as DNA: TGTGCCAGCAGTTTTTCGCGAGCGGGCACAGATACGCAGTATTTT. The genes are TRBV27 and TRBJ2-3; D is perhaps TRBD2 (5 bases). Looked up from germline, CDR1 is MNHEY and CDR2 is SMNVEV (reference sequence). The CDR3 contains 15 residues. The V and J ends lost 3 bases and 1 base respectively, with 11 bases between them.

A word on this clonotype: With a much larger clone just one base away, this may be a read error. The CDR3 end shows no conserved phenylalanine or tryptophan, and so a read error is likely. The chain combines TRBV29-1 with TRBJ1-1; D gene uncertain. The CDR3 consists of 13 residues. Germline V gene sequence: CDR1 SQVTM, CDR2 ANQGSEA. V shed 4 bases and J shed 4 bases, with 13 bases lying between them. The CDR3 coding sequence is TGCAGCGTTGTAAGTGGGAGACCCACTGAAGCTTTCCTT. This encodes CSVVSGRPTEAFL.

This clonotype occurred many times. The V call is TRBV2, the J call TRBJ2-3; D remains unclear. The germline V gene has CDR1 SNHLY and CDR2 FYNNEI. V was cut by 2 bases and J by 2 bases, with 11 bases left in between. CDR3 length equals 15 residues. The chain's CDR3 is CASSEKGPPTDTQYF. The CDR3 DNA is TGTGCCAGCAGTGAAAAAGGACCCCCCACAGATACGCAGTATTTT.

This clonotype was picked up many times. The chain is built from TRBV19 and TRBJ2-1; D may be TRBD2 (7 bases). This CDR3 is 16 amino acids long. Germline CDR1 and CDR2: LNHDA and SQIVND (reference sequence). Trimming pared 6 bases from V and 4 bases from J, leaving 19 bases between. The CDR3 here is CASSKGGSGWYNEQFF. The DNA of the CDR3 is TGTGCCAGTAGCAAAGGGGGTAGCGGGTGGTACAATGAGCAGTTCTTC.

This clonotype was recorded many times. J is TRBJ1-6 and V is TRBV15; the match to TRBD1 covers 11 bases. In germline, CDR1 is LNHNV, CDR2 YYDKDF (reference sequence). J was trimmed by 7 bases and V by 0 bases; bases with no gene match: 5. The CDR3 contains 17 residues. CDR3 in amino acids: CATSRDRRDRGNSPLHF. The CDR3 DNA sequence: TGTGCCACCAGCAGAGATCGAAGGGACAGGGGGAATTCACCCCTCCACTTT.

In the case of this clonotype: This clone may be a read error of a much larger clone one base away. J is TRBJ1-2 and V is TRBV29-1; D is unresolved. V was shortened by 2 bases and J by 1 base, with 11 bases between the two germline ends. CDR1 is SQVTM, CDR2 ANQGSEA, per germline. This CDR3 region has 14 residues. Written as DNA, the CDR3 is TGCAGCGTTGAACCTACTACAATTAACTATGGCTACACCTTC. It codes for CSVEPTTINYGYTF.

The chain is built from TRBV30 and TRBJ2-1, with 7 bases identical to TRBD1. The J segment lost 2 bases and the V segment lost 4 bases, leaving 8 bases of the junction unmatched. This CDR3 contains 15 residues. Germline loops: CDR1 GTSNPN, CDR2 SVGIG (reference sequence). CDR3 nucleotide sequence: TGTGCCTGGACTTCCCCCCAGGGGGCCTACAATGAGCAGTTCTTC. This gives the protein CAWTSPQGAYNEQFF. Full variable domain (outside the CDR3, taken from reference TRBV30 and TRBJ2-1): SQTIHQWPATLVQPVGSPLSLECTVEGTSNPNLYWYRQAAGRGLQLLFYSVGIGQISSEVPQNLSASRPQDRQFILSSKKLLLSDSGFYLCAWTSPQGAYNEQFFGPGTRLTVL.

This clonotype was counted at least ten times. V usage is TRBV11-2 and J usage is TRBJ2-6, with 7 bases that match TRBD1. V lost 4 bases to trimming and J lost 3 bases; unmatched junction nucleotides: 9. This CDR3 contains 17 residues. Germline V gene data show CDR1 as SGHAT and CDR2 as FQNNGV. The DNA for the CDR3 is TGTGCCAGCAGCTCTTCGACAGGGTCCGGTGGGGCCAACGTCCTGACTTTC. Encoded protein: CASSSSTGSGGANVLTF.

The V and J genes are TRBV20-1 and TRBJ2-1; 10 bases fit TRBD1. V was pared by 6 bases and J by 0 bases, with 11 bases of the junction left unmatched. Germline V CDR1 and CDR2: DFQATT, SNEGSKA (reference sequence). The CDR3 runs to 17 residues. In nucleotides, the CDR3 is TGCAGTGCCAGCCAACCGGGACAGGGGACCTCCTACAATGAGCAGTTCTTC. It specifies CSASQPGQGTSYNEQFF.

Remarks on this clonotype: Because the CDR3 is missing its conserved closing phenylalanine or tryptophan, this is likely a read error. The chain links TRBV6-9 to TRBJ2-7; D gene ambiguous. The CDR3 covers 12 residues. Germline assignment: CDR1 MNHGY and CDR2 SVAAGI. CDR3 loop: CAGSSNSYEQYL. For the CDR3, the DNA is TGTGCCGGCAGTTCTAACTCCTACGAGCAGTACCTC.

This clonotype appeared many times. This chain uses TRBV19 with TRBJ2-3, with D possibly being TRBD2 (6 bases). The CDR3 totals 15 residues. Between the trimmed V and J ends, which lost 3 bases and 2 bases, there was a span of 12 bases. Germline assignment: CDR1 LNHDA and CDR2 SQIVND (reference sequence). DNA of the CDR3: TGTGCCAGTAGTATTGCGGGGTCGCACACAGATACGCAGTATTTT. Amino acids: CASSIAGSHTDTQYF. The variable domain in full, with the rest retrieved from reference TRBV19 and TRBJ2-3, is DGGITQSPKYLFRKEGQNVTLSCEQNLNHDAMYWYRQDPGQGLRLIYYSQIVNDFQKGDIAEGYSVSREKKESFPLTVTSAQKNPTAFYLCASSIAGSHTDTQYFGPGTRLTVL.

This clonotype was counted between two and nine times. The junction and the germline gene differ at one end; a read error may be behind it. V gene TRBV14 combines with J gene TRBJ2-2, with D perhaps matching TRBD2 (5 bases). Looked up from germline, CDR1 is SGHDN and CDR2 is FVKESK. This CDR3 has 17 residues. This chain's CDR3 is CASSQVIGPSGTGELSF. The DNA of the CDR3 is TGTGCCAGCAGCCAAGTTATAGGACCCTCGGGCACCGGGGAGCTGTCTTTT.

This clonotype was observed many times. A read error is likely, as this CDR3 ends without the conserved phenylalanine or tryptophan. The chain uses TRBV7-6 and TRBJ2-1, with a weak D call TRBD2 (5 bases). The CDR3 contains 15 residues. In germline, CDR1 is SGHVS, CDR2 FNYEAQ. V lost 2 bases to trimming and J lost 8 bases, with 16 bases between them. The CDR3 DNA follows: TGTGCCAGCAGCTTAAGGACGATGGGAGCGGATGAGCAGTTCCTC. It is translated as CASSLRTMGADEQFL.

This clonotype was detected many times. The chain carries TRBV20-1 and TRBJ1-1, with D maybe TRBD1 (6 bases). Looked up from germline, CDR1 is DFQATT and CDR2 is SNEGSKA (reference sequence). The CDR3 has 16 residues. V was clipped by 2 bases and J by 1 base, with 17 bases between them. Here the CDR3 reads CSARSDHRDRNTEAFF. The DNA of the CDR3 is TGCAGTGCTAGATCGGACCACAGGGACCGGAACACTGAAGCTTTCTTT.

This clonotype was observed at least ten times. V is TRBV20-1 and J is TRBJ2-5; unclear D gene. V was clipped by 2 bases and J by 1 base, with 8 bases between them. This CDR3 has 13 amino acids. CDR1 and CDR2 from the germline V gene are DFQATT and SNEGSKA (reference sequence). The chain's CDR3 is CSARLAFQETQYF. CDR3 sequence (DNA): TGCAGTGCTAGATTGGCATTCCAAGAGACCCAGTACTTC.

The chain carries TRBV7-2 and TRBJ1-1; D is unresolved. CDR3 length equals 14 residues. Germline-derived CDR1 and CDR2 are SGHTA and FQGNSA. The V end lost 1 base, the J end lost 3 bases, and 9 bases lay between the germline ends. CDR3 sequence: CASSLEILDTEAFF. Here the CDR3 DNA reads TGTGCCAGCAGCTTAGAGATACTGGACACTGAAGCTTTCTTT. Looking up the rest from reference TRBV7-2 and TRBJ1-1 gives the full variable domain: GAGVSQSPSNKVTEKGKDVELRCDPISGHTALYWYRQSLGQGLEFLIYFQGNSAPDKSGLPSDRFSAERTGGSVSTLTIQRTQQEDSAVYLCASSLEILDTEAFFGQGTRLTVV.

This clonotype has just one count. One base away lies a much larger clone, so this may be a sequencing read error. The V gene is TRBV7-9, the J gene TRBJ2-7, with no clear D. The V end was cut by 7 bases, the J end by 0 bases, with 22 bases between. The germline gives CDR1 SEHNR, CDR2 FQNEAQ (reference sequence). The CDR3 has 17 residues. Here the CDR3 DNA reads TGTGCCAGCAACTTCCCTGCCGATTACAGCCTCTCCTACGAGCAGTACTTC. Its translation is CASNFPADYSLSYEQYF.

This chain links TRBV6-2 or TRBV6-3 with TRBJ1-2; D is undetermined. The CDR3 extends over 17 amino acids. Trimming removed 2 bases from V and 0 bases from J, with 16 bases in between. The V gene's germline CDR1 is MNHEY and CDR2 SVGEGT. The CDR3: CASSYGRAEPSNYGYTF. In DNA, the CDR3 is TGTGCCAGCAGTTACGGACGGGCAGAGCCCTCTAACTATGGCTACACCTTC.

For this clonotype: Since a much larger clone is just one base distant, this may be a read error. No conserved phenylalanine or tryptophan is present at the end of the CDR3, so a read error is the likely explanation. The gene calls are TRBV3-1 and TRBJ1-3; TRBD1 matches at 8 bases. V lost 5 bases to trimming and J lost 0 bases; unmatched junction nucleotides: 12. The germline CDR1 and CDR2 sequences are LGHDT and YNNKEL (reference sequence). The CDR3 length is 18 residues. The DNA for the CDR3 is TGTGCCAGCAGCAACAACCTTCGACAGGGGAGCTCTGGAAACACCATATATTTA. This encodes CASSNNLRQGSSGNTIYL.

This clonotype was observed many times. The rearrangement links TRBV29-1 to TRBJ1-2; TRBD1 matches 10 bases. The CDR3 is made up of 14 amino acids. Germline values: CDR1 SQVTM, CDR2 ANQGSEA. J lost 7 bases, V lost 2 bases, and 7 bases had no gene match. Here the CDR3 DNA reads TGCAGCGTTGAAAGTCGACAGGGGGCCATTGGCTACACCTTC. This gives the protein CSVESRQGAIGYTF.

This clonotype was counted ten times or more. The chain recombines TRBV11-2 with TRBJ2-1; D is uncertain. The CDR3 has 12 amino acids. Germline V gene data show CDR1 as SGHAT and CDR2 as FQNNGV. Trimming left V 0 bases short and J 8 bases short, with 5 bases between. DNA for the CDR3: TGTGCCAGCAGCTTAGAAGGATATGAGCAGTTCTTC. Residues: CASSLEGYEQFF.

This clonotype was detected many times. The genes are TRBV5-1 and TRBJ2-3; possibly TRBD1 for D (6 bases). Germline assignment: CDR1 SGHRS and CDR2 YFSETQ. The V and J ends lost 0 bases and 0 bases respectively, with 11 bases between them. The length of the CDR3 is 16 residues. DNA of the CDR3: TGCGCCAGCAGCTTGGGTTTGGGACAAAGCACAGATACGCAGTATTTT. Translated: CASSLGLGQSTDTQYF.